Below are 24 T cell receptor beta chains sequenced from a single sample in a study of blood T cells in healthy people across ages. Sample-barcoded 5' priming and a J-beta primer mix drove a second PCR of 7 to 11 cycles. From the 5' RACE reads, TCRdb called clonotypes with MiXCR, one entry per CDR3 protein. The table shows over 450,000 distinct CDR3 sequences, with about 25% occurring only once. These data were likewise used in another study, on T cells of mothers and their children.

The sequenced material came from blood. Source of these receptors: a boy between 5 and 17 years old in good health.

This chain connects TRBV28 to TRBJ2-7; a weak D match, TRBD1 (5 bases). CDR1 MDHEN and CDR2 SYDVKM come from the germline V gene. The CDR3 is made up of 14 amino acids. V lost 6 bases, J lost 3 bases, and 15 bases lay in between. The CDR3 loop is CASRFPGQSYEQYF. The CDR3, as DNA: TGTGCCAGCAGATTCCCAGGGCAGAGCTACGAGCAGTACTTC.

The chain couples TRBV20-1 to TRBJ2-7, with 16 nucleotides matching TRBD2. V shed 2 bases and J 9 bases; nucleotides not matched to a gene: 13. The CDR3 runs to 17 residues. CDR1 and CDR2 (germline): DFQATT, SNEGSKA (reference sequence). The CDR3 sequence: CSARNNSGGLAGGGQYF. The DNA of the CDR3 is TGCAGTGCTAGAAATAATTCTGGGGGACTAGCGGGAGGGGGGCAGTACTTC.

This clonotype was recorded a few times. The chain uses TRBV28 and TRBJ1-1; D is uncertain. Germline assignment: CDR1 MDHEN and CDR2 SYDVKM. The CDR3 extends over 14 amino acids. V lost 6 bases and J 4 bases, leaving 15 bases between the germline ends. The CDR3 bases are TGTGCCAGCAGCCTAAGTGGGGATGCCACTGAAGCTTTCTTT. Its translation is CASSLSGDATEAFF.

In this sample, this clonotype turned up a few times. V is TRBV28 and J is TRBJ2-2; possible D gene TRBD2, 6 bases. The CDR3 totals 14 residues. The germline CDR1 and CDR2 sequences are MDHEN and SYDVKM. Trimming cost V 7 bases and J 5 bases, with 14 bases left between them. CDR3 sequence: CASNVVRGTGELFF. In DNA form, the CDR3 reads TGTGCCAGCAATGTGGTCCGGGGGACCGGGGAGCTGTTTTTT.

The gene calls are TRBV4-2 and TRBJ2-5; D is perhaps TRBD2 (5 bases). The J call is in doubt because the DNA end fits TRBJ2-7 better. The V gene's germline CDR1 is LGHNA and CDR2 YNFKEQ. The CDR3 sequence is 17 residues long. Written as DNA, the CDR3 is TGTGCCAGCAGCCAAGGACTCCGGGGAGCGGAGTACTACGAGCAGTACTTC. It yields the protein CASSQGLRGAEYYEQYF.

In this sample, this clonotype turned up a few times. The rearrangement uses TRBV6-1 and TRBJ2-7, with 7 bases aligning to TRBD1. The CDR3 length is 15 residues. CDR1 and CDR2 (germline): MNHNS, SASEGT. Unmatched junction bases numbered 6, after V lost 2 bases and J lost 2 bases. Written as DNA, the CDR3 is TGTGCCAGCAGTGAACCGGGACAGCACCCCTACGAGCAGTACTTC. Translation gives CASSEPGQHPYEQYF.

This clonotype was counted once. The chain employs TRBV24-1 and TRBJ2-7; TRBD1 agrees at 7 bases. After removal of 4 bases from V and 4 bases from J, the junction contained 6 bases not matched to a gene. The CDR3 is 14 residues long. Germline CDR1 reads KGHDR; CDR2 reads SFDVKD. The CDR3 sequence: CATSDPRQGYEQYF. The CDR3 DNA is TGTGCCACCAGTGACCCAAGACAGGGATACGAGCAGTACTTC.

This clonotype was detected only a few times. V usage is TRBV5-6 and J usage is TRBJ2-5; no firm D call. The V end lost 0 bases, the J end lost 4 bases, and 7 bases lay between the germline ends. The CDR3 is 13 amino acids. CDR1 is SGHDT and CDR2 is YYEEEE in the germline V gene. Here the CDR3 DNA reads TGTGCCAGCAGCTTGGGGGAACCAGAGACCCAGTACTTC. Its protein is CASSLGEPETQYF.

The CDR3 coding sequence is TGCGCCACCCAGTCGACAGGGAGGGACACGGAGACCCAGTACTTC. Its protein is CATQSTGRDTETQYF. The chain has TRBV5-1 and TRBJ2-5; either TRBD1 or TRBD2 may supply D (7 bases each). Germline V lookup: CDR1 SGHRS, CDR2 YFSETQ. The length of the CDR3 is 15 residues. Trimming cost V 9 bases and J 5 bases, with 23 bases left between them.

This sequence joins TRBV5-1 and TRBJ1-4; no clear D. V was clipped by 0 bases and J by 5 bases, with 14 bases between them. The CDR3 extends over 16 amino acids. In germline, CDR1 is SGHRS, CDR2 YFSETQ. The CDR3 protein is CASSLGRPIENEKLFF. CDR3 nucleotides: TGCGCCAGCAGCTTGGGACGACCGATTGAGAATGAAAAACTGTTTTTT.

The rearrangement uses TRBV6-6 and TRBJ2-5, with 7 bases identical to TRBD2. Near its end, the DNA agrees better with TRBJ2-1, so the J call may be wrong. This CDR3 is built from 16 residues. Germline V gene data show CDR1 as MNHNY and CDR2 as SVGAGI (reference sequence). This chain's CDR3 is CASSYSETSEDNEQFF. In DNA, the CDR3 is TGTGCCAGCAGTTACTCGGAAACTAGCGAGGACAATGAGCAGTTCTTC.

A note on this clonotype: A much larger clone lies one base from this, so it may be a read error. The J gene is TRBJ2-1, the V gene TRBV19, with 11 bases that match TRBD2. Looked up from germline, CDR1 is LNHDA and CDR2 is SQIVND (reference sequence). The CDR3 totals 14 residues. CDR3 sequence (DNA): TGTGCCAGTAGTCTAGCGGGGGGCTACAATGAGCAGCTCTTC. This translates into CASSLAGGYNEQLF.

This clonotype was seen a handful of times. This chain connects TRBV12-3 or TRBV12-4 to TRBJ2-2; D uncertain. This CDR3 spans 14 amino acids. The V end was cut by 3 bases, the J end by 3 bases, with 8 bases between. CDR3 nucleotide sequence: TGTGCCAGCAGTTTGTGGGGTTACACCGGGGAGCTGTTTTTT. Its translation is CASSLWGYTGELFF.

The rearrangement joins TRBV20-1 to TRBJ2-3; the D gene is possibly TRBD2 (5 bases). The germline gives CDR1 DFQATT, CDR2 SNEGSKA (reference sequence). Deletions cut 5 bases from V and 4 bases from J, with 13 bases between. This CDR3 region has 13 residues. The CDR3: CSADYHSPDTQYF. The DNA of the CDR3 is TGCAGTGCTGACTATCACTCGCCAGATACGCAGTATTTT.

The DNA of the CDR3 is TGTGCCAGCAGTTTCGCTTATGGCTACACCTTC. Translation gives CASSFAYGYTF. The chain combines TRBV28 with TRBJ1-2; unclear D gene. The germline V gene has CDR1 MDHEN and CDR2 SYDVKM. The CDR3 totals 11 residues. Deletions cut 3 bases from V and 5 bases from J, with 4 bases between.

In DNA form, the CDR3 reads TGTGCCAGCAGTCCTCAGGGGGCGCGGTTTCAGCCCCAGCATTTT. This translates into CASSPQGARFQPQHF. This chain connects TRBV28 to TRBJ1-5; TRBD1 agrees at 8 bases. Germline V gene data show CDR1 as MDHEN and CDR2 as SYDVKM. The CDR3 runs to 15 residues. V dropped 5 bases and J dropped 6; count of bases not matched to a gene: 9.

The chain joins TRBV10-3 to TRBJ2-7, with D hard to call. The end of the DNA aligns better with TRBJ2-1, so the J call may be wrong. CDR3 size: 13 residues. Germline V gene data show CDR1 as ENHRY and CDR2 as SYGVKD. The CDR3 loop reads CAISESTKPKQFF. The CDR3 bases are TGTGCCATCAGTGAGTCAACGAAGCCAAAGCAGTTCTTC.

V and J are TRBV20-1 and TRBJ2-1; D is possibly TRBD2 (6 bases). The J call may be incorrect, as the DNA end agrees better with TRBJ2-7. The CDR3 has 11 amino acids. CDR1 DFQATT and CDR2 SNEGSKA come from the germline V gene (reference sequence). The CDR3 reads CSAFPGVEQYF. In DNA form, the CDR3 reads TGCAGTGCTTTCCCGGGGGTCGAGCAGTACTTC.

The chain is built from TRBV28 and TRBJ1-5, with D perhaps TRBD1 (5 bases). The V gene's germline CDR1 is MDHEN and CDR2 SYDVKM. This CDR3 region has 16 residues. The germline V and J ends were trimmed by 1 base and 2 bases, with 12 bases remaining between them. DNA for the CDR3: TGTGCCAGCAGTTTATATGGTACAGGTCGCAATCAGCCCCAGCATTTT. Its translation is CASSLYGTGRNQPQHF.

This clonotype appeared a few times. The chain combines TRBV10-3 with TRBJ2-3; D is ambiguous. Germline-derived CDR1 and CDR2 are ENHRY and SYGVKD. There are 13 residues in the CDR3. The V end was cut by 0 bases, the J end by 5 bases, with 6 bases between. DNA for the CDR3: TGTGCCATCAGTGAGTCACCGATAGATACGCAGTATTTT. It translates to CAISESPIDTQYF.

This clonotype was counted only a few times. The V and J genes are TRBV5-1 and TRBJ2-5; 8 positions agree with TRBD1. Germline loops: CDR1 SGHRS, CDR2 YFSETQ. The CDR3 has 13 residues. The ends lost 2 bases at V and 11 bases at J; junction bases unmatched: 8. The DNA of the CDR3 is TGCGCCAGCAGCTTTGGACAGGGCGGCAAGCAGTACTTC. It specifies CASSFGQGGKQYF.

This clonotype came up a few times. In DNA form, the CDR3 reads TGTGCCAGCAGCCGCGGGGGGACAGCCGTGGGAAACACCATATATTTT. Protein product: CASSRGGTAVGNTIYF. The chain joins TRBV5-4 to TRBJ1-3; 7 bases map to TRBD1. This CDR3 spans 16 amino acids. The germline gives CDR1 SGHNT, CDR2 YYREEE (reference sequence). J lost 4 bases, V lost 4 bases, and 11 bases had no gene match.

This clonotype has a handful of counts. V usage is TRBV6-5 and J usage is TRBJ2-5; the match to TRBD2 covers 8 bases. The germline gives CDR1 MNHEY, CDR2 SVGAGI. V trimming: 6 bases; J trimming: 2 bases; junction bases outside the gene matches: 8. CDR3 size: 15 residues. CDR3 DNA sequence: TGTGCCAGCAGACATAGTATAGCGGGACAAGAGACCCAGTACTTC. Encoded protein: CASRHSIAGQETQYF.

A few counts support this clonotype. One junction end disagrees with the germline gene, perhaps due to a read error. The CDR3 protein is CASSLGSRTYNEQSF. In DNA, the CDR3 is TGTGCCAGCAGCTTAGGAAGCCGTACCTACAATGAGCAGTCCTTC. J is TRBJ2-1 and V is TRBV7-3; no clear D gene. CDR1 and CDR2 from the germline V gene are SGHTA and FQGTGA. This CDR3 has 15 amino acids.